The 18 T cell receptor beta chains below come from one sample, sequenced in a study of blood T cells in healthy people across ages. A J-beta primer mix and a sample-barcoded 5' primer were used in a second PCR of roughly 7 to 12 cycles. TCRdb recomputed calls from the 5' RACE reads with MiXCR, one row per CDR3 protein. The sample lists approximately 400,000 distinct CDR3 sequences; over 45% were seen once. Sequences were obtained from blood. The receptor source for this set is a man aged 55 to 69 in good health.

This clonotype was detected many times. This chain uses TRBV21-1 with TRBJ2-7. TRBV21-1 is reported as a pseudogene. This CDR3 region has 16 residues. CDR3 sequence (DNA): TGTGCCAGCAGCAAAGAGCGGGATCCAAGGTCCTACGAGCAGTACTTC. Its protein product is CASSKERDPRSYEQYF.

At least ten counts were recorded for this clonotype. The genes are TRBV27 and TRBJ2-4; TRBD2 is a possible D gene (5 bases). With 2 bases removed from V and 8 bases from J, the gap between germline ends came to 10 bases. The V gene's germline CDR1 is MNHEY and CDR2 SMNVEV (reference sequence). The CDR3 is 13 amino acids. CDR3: CASSLQRQYIQYF. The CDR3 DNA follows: TGTGCCAGCAGTTTACAGCGGCAATACATTCAGTACTTC.

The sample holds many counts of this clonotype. As DNA, the CDR3 is TGCAGTGCTAGAGGTGGGGTAGAGCAGTACTTC. It yields the protein CSARGGVEQYF. This chain connects TRBV20-1 to TRBJ2-7, with no clear D. Trimming shortened V by 1 base and J by 7 bases, and 8 bases separated the two germline ends. The CDR3 is 11 residues long. Germline V gene sequence: CDR1 DFQATT, CDR2 SNEGSKA (reference sequence).

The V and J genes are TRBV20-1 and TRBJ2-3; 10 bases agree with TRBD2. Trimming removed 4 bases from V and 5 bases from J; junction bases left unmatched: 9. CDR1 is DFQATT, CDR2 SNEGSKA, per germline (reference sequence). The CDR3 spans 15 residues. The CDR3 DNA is TGCAGTGCTACTGGGACTAGCGCTTTAAGAGATACGCAGTATTTT. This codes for CSATGTSALRDTQYF.

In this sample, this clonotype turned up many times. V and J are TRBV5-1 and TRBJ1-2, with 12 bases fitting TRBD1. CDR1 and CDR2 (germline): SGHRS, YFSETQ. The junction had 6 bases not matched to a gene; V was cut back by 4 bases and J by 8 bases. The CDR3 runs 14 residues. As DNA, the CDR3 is TGCGCCAGCAGCCAGGGACAGGGGGCGGAGGGCTACACCTTC. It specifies CASSQGQGAEGYTF.

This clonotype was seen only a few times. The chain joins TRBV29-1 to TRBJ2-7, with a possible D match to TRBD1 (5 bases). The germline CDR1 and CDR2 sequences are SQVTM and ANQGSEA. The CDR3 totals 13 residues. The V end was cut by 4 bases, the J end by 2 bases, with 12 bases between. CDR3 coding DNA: TGCAGCGTTGTGGGCAGGGCGGCCTACGAGCAGTACTTC. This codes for CSVVGRAAYEQYF.

CDR3 amino acids: CASIPGQVNTEAFF. For the CDR3, the DNA is TGTGCCAGCATCCCGGGACAGGTGAACACTGAAGCTTTCTTT. This rearrangement joins TRBV28 to TRBJ1-1; 8 nucleotides agree with TRBD1. This CDR3 has 14 residues. V gave up 7 bases and J gave up 0 bases; unmatched junction bases: 4. Per the germline V gene, CDR1 is MDHEN and CDR2 is SYDVKM.

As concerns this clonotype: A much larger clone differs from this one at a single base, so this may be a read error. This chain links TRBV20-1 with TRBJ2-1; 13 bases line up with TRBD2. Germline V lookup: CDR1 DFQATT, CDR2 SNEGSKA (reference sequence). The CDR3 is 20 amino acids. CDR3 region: CSARGFGGLAGALGNNKQFF. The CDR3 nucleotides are TGCAGTGCTAGAGGTTTTGGAGGACTAGCGGGAGCTCTAGGGAACAATAAGCAGTTCTTC.

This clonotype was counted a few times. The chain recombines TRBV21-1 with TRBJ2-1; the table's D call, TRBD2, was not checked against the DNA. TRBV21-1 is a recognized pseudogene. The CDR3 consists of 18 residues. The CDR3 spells CASSKAPREGPRRDEQFF. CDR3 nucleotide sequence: TGTGCCAGCAGCAAAGCGCCCCGGGAGGGACCCAGGCGGGATGAGCAGTTCTTC.

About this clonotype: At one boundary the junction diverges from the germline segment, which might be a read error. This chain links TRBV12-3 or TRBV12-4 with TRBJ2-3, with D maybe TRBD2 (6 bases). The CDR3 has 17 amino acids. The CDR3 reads CTSSHLERADLTDTQYF. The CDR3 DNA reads TGTACCAGCAGTCACCTCGAGCGGGCCGACCTCACAGATACGCAGTATTTT.

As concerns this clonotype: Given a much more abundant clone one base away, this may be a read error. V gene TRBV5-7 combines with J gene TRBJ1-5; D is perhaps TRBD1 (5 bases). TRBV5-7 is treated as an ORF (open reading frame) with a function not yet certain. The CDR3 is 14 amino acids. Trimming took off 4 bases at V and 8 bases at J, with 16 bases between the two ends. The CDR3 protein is CASSVRQGGEPQHF. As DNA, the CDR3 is TGTGCCAGCAGCGTGCGGCAGGGAGGTGAGCCCCAGCATTTT.

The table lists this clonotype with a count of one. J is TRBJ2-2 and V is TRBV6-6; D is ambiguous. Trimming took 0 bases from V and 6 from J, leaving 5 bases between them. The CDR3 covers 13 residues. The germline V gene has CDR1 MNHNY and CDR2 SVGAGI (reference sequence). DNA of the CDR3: TGTGCCAGCAGTTACTCCCGACCCGGGGAGCTGTTTTTT. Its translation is CASSYSRPGELFF.

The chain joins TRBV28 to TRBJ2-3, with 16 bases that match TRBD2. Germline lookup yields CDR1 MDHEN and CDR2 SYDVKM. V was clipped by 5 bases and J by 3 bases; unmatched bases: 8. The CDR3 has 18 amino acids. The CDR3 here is CASSIGTSGRAGTDTQYF. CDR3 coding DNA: TGTGCCAGCAGTATTGGGACTAGCGGGAGGGCCGGTACAGATACGCAGTATTTT.

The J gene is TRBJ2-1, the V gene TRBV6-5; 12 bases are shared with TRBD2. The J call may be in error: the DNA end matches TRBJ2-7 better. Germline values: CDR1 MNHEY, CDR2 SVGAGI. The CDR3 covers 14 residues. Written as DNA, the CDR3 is TGTGCCAGCCGACTAGCGGGAGTTTACAATGAGCAGTACTTC. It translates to CASRLAGVYNEQYF.

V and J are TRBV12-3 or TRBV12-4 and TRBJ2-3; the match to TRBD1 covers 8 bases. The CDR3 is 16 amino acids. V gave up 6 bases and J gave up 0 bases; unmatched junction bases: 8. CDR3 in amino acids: CASSPIRTGSTDTQYF. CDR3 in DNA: TGTGCCAGCAGCCCCATAAGGACAGGGAGCACAGATACGCAGTATTTT.

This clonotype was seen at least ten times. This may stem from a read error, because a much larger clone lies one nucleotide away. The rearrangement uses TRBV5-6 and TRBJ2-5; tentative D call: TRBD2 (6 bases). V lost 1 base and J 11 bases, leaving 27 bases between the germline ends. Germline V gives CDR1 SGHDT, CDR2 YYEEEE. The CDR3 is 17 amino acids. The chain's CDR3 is CASSLFQRTSGYNEQYF. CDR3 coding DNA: TGTGCCAGCAGCTTGTTTCAGAGGACAAGCGGGTACAATGAGCAGTACTTC.

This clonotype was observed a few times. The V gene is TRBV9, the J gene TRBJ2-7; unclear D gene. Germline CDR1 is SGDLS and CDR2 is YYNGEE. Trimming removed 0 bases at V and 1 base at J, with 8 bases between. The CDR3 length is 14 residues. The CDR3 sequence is CASSVGSQSYEQYF. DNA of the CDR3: TGTGCCAGCAGCGTAGGGTCCCAGTCCTACGAGCAGTACTTC. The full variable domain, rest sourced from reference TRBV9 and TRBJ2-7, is DSGVTQTPKHLITATGQRVTLRCSPRSGDLSVYWYQQSLDQGLQFLIQYYNGEERAKGNILERFSAQQFPDLHSELNLSSLELGDSALYFCASSVGSQSYEQYFGPGTRLTVT.

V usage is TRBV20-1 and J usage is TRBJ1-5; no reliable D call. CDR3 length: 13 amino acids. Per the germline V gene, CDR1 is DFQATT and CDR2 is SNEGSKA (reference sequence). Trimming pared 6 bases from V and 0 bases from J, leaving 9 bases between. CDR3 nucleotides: TGCAGTGCCCATGAAAATAGCAATCAGCCCCAGCATTTT. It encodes CSAHENSNQPQHF.